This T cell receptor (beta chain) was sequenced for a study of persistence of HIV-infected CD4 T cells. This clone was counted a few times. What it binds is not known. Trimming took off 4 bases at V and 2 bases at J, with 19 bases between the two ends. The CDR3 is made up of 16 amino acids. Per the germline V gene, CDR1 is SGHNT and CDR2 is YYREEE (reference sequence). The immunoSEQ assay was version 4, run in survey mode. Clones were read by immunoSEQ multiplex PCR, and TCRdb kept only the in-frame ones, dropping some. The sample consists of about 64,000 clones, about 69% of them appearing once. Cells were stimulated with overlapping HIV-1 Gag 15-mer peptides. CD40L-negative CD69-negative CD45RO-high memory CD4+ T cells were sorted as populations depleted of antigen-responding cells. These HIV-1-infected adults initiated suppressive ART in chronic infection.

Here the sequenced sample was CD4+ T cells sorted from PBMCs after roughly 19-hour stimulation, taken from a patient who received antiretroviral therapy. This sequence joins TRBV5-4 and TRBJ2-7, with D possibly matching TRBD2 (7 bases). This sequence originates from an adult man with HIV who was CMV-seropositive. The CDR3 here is CASSPGGGRGAYEQYF. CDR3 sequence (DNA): TGTGCCAGCAGCCCTGGGGGGGGGCGCGGGGCCTACGAGCAGTACTTC.